This entry concerns a single T cell receptor beta chain. These data come from a study of T-cell reconstitution after alpha-beta-depleted transplantation in children. Unique molecular identifiers featured in how the TCRbeta library was prepared. Each CDR3 protein is one row after TCRdb ran MiXCR on the PCR reads. This table holds 490,000 or so distinct CDR3 sequences, around 12% found once. CDR1 and CDR2 from the germline V gene are ENHRY and SYGVKD. V dropped 2 bases and J dropped 3; count of bases not matched to a gene: 4. The CDR3 is made up of 15 amino acids. This TCR was recovered from a human donor who donated a stem cell graft to a child with combined immunodeficiency. This sample comprised PBMCs from the stem cell graft donor, obtained from the stem cell graft. The chain uses TRBV10-3 and TRBJ1-2, with 9 bases identical to TRBD1. The CDR3 loop is CAISEPDRGDYGYTF. The CDR3 DNA sequence: TGTGCCATCAGTGAGCCCGACAGGGGGGACTATGGCTACACCTTC.